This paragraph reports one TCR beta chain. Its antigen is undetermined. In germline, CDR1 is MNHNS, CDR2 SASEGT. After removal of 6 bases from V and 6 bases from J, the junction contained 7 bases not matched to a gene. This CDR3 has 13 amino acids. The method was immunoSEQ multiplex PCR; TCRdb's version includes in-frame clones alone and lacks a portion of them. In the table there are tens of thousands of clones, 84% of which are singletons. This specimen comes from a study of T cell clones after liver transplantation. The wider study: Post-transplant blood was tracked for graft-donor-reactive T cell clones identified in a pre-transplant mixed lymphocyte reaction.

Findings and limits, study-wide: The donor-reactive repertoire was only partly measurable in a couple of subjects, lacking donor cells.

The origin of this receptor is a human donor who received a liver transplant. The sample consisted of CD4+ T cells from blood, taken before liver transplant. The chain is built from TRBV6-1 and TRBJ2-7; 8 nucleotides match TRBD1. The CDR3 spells CASSKGQVGEQYF. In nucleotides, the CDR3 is TGTGCCAGCAGCAAGGGACAGGTCGGCGAGCAGTACTTC.